Following are 9 T cell receptor beta chains from one sample sequenced in a study of blood T cell repertoires in COVID-19. The method was immunoSEQ multiplex PCR; TCRdb's version includes in-frame clones alone and lacks a portion of them. The sample lists 110,000 or so clones, about 78% occurring once. Sequencing was done on a sample of peripheral blood. Receptors were obtained from a human donor in a cohort sampled during active or convalescent COVID-19.

The chain uses TRBV5-1 and TRBJ2-6; D might be TRBD2 (5 bases). Germline values: CDR1 SGHRS, CDR2 YFSETQ. Trimming removed 0 bases at V and 0 bases at J, with 19 bases between. The CDR3 length is 20 residues. The CDR3 loop reads CASSLASYRGTSSGANVLTF. CDR3 nucleotides: TGCGCCAGCAGCTTGGCCTCATACCGGGGTACGAGCTCTGGGGCCAACGTCCTGACTTTC. Full variable domain (rest looked up from reference TRBV5-1 and TRBJ2-6): KAGVTQTPRYLIKTRGQQVTLSCSPISGHRSVSWYQQTPGQGLQFLFEYFSETQRNKGNFPGRFSGRQFSNSRSEMNVSTLELGDSALYLCASSLASYRGTSSGANVLTFGAGSRLTVL.

This sequence joins TRBV15 and TRBJ2-7; 12 positions agree with TRBD2. With 0 bases clipped from V and 5 bases from J, the junction kept 5 bases outside the gene matches. CDR3 size: 16 residues. The germline V gene has CDR1 LNHNV and CDR2 YYDKDF (reference sequence). CDR3 bases: TGTGCCACCAGCAGAGAAGGACTAGCGGGAATCGACGAGCAGTACTTC. Translating it yields CATSREGLAGIDEQYF.

This chain connects TRBV11-3 to TRBJ2-2; 16 bases match TRBD2. CDR1 and CDR2 (germline): SGHNT, YENEEA. This CDR3 has 17 residues. V shed 3 bases and J 7 bases; nucleotides not matched to a gene: 5. CDR3 sequence: CASSLGLAGGPGGELFF. The CDR3, as DNA: TGTGCCAGCAGCTTGGGACTAGCGGGGGGGCCTGGCGGGGAGCTGTTTTTT.

This clone was recorded once. V usage is TRBV28 and J usage is TRBJ2-5, with 7 nucleotides matching TRBD1. J was trimmed by 6 bases and V by 6 bases; bases with no gene match: 16. The CDR3 runs 16 residues. Germline V lookup: CDR1 MDHEN, CDR2 SYDVKM. CDR3 loop: CASSLRDSLTGKTQYF. DNA for the CDR3: TGTGCCAGCAGCTTACGGGACAGTCTAACAGGGAAGACCCAGTACTTC.

This chain connects TRBV6-5 to TRBJ2-1, with D maybe TRBD2 (5 bases). V lost 6 bases, J lost 9 bases, and 18 bases lay in between. The germline V gene encodes CDR1 MNHEY and CDR2 SVGAGI. This CDR3 comprises 14 residues. In nucleotides, the CDR3 is TGTGCCAGCAGCCGACTACACAGTCGGGCTGAGCAGTTCTTC. Protein product: CASSRLHSRAEQFF.

The rearrangement uses TRBV19 and TRBJ2-7, with TRBD1 matching 8 bases. V dropped 6 bases and J dropped 3; count of bases not matched to a gene: 7. The CDR3 length is 14 residues. In germline, CDR1 is LNHDA, CDR2 SQIVND (reference sequence). The CDR3 is CASRMTGADYEQYF. In DNA form, the CDR3 reads TGTGCCAGTAGAATGACAGGGGCAGACTACGAGCAGTACTTC.

V usage is TRBV2 and J usage is TRBJ1-1; D might be TRBD1 (6 bases). The germline V and J ends were trimmed by 6 bases and 5 bases, with 16 bases remaining between them. The CDR3 is 14 amino acids. The germline CDR1 and CDR2 sequences are SNHLY and FYNNEI. Written as DNA, the CDR3 is TGTGCCAGCAGGGGGACACGAAAGGGGACTGAAGCTTTCTTT. The encoded protein is CASRGTRKGTEAFF.

The V gene is TRBV14, the J gene TRBJ1-6; D uncertain. Germline V gene lookup returns CDR1 SGHDN and CDR2 FVKESK. V lost 3 bases and J lost 5, with 17 bases in between. The CDR3 contains 17 residues. The CDR3 sequence is CASSHPPTAGNNSPLHF. In nucleotides, the CDR3 is TGTGCCAGCAGCCACCCCCCTACAGCCGGTAATAATTCACCCCTCCACTTT.

The chain employs TRBV5-1 and TRBJ1-2, with 7 nucleotides matching TRBD1. The CDR3 has 15 amino acids. Trimming at V came to 0 bases and at J to 1 base, leaving 3 bases not matched to a gene. Germline V lookup: CDR1 SGHRS, CDR2 YFSETQ. CDR3 nucleotides: TGCGCCAGCAGCTTGGGGACAGGCGATAACTATGGCTACACCTTC. Translated, it gives CASSLGTGDNYGYTF.